This T cell receptor beta chain was sequenced for a study of vaccination and CD4 T cells after COVID-19. Study details: Six male and four female convalescents took part, two of them Hispanic. Researchers treated cells with overlapping spike peptides taken from SARS-CoV-2, HCoV-NL63, HCoV-OC43 and HCoV-229E.

The study, taken as a whole, reports: Rising from 21 to 38, the median of SARS-CoV-2-reactive clonotypes did not change significantly.

Regarding treatment: roughly 10-day PBMC culture with coronavirus spike peptide pools or control peptides (ViraFEST assay). V gave up 8 bases and J gave up 2 bases, with 16 bases separating them. Per germline, CDR1 MDHEN and CDR2 SYDVKM. The CDR3 is 15 amino acids. As concerns this clonotype: The antigen remains undetermined.

The Oncomine TCR Beta short-read assay was what sequenced the DNA obtained from cultured CD4+ T cells. One entry per CDR3 protein, called by TCRdb with MiXCR from the PCR reads. The top ten hold around 50% of the sample, which has roughly 3,100 distinct CDR3 sequences, 24% seen once. V gene TRBV28 combines with J gene TRBJ1-5; a possible D gene is TRBD1 (5 bases). Sequencing used CD4+ T cells from blood, cultured in vitro, obtained after SARS-CoV-2 vaccination. This receptor was identified in a human donor who had recovered from COVID-19. CDR3 region: CASLGRGIGNQPQHF. Written as DNA, the CDR3 is TGTGCCAGCTTGGGGCGGGGAATAGGCAATCAGCCCCAGCATTTT.